The source of this T cell receptor (beta chain) is a study of cytomegalovirus exposure and HLA in healthy donors. Use of 60 Vbeta and 13 Jbeta primers characterized the PCR. Sequencing was performed with immunoSEQ multiplex PCR; in TCRdb, only in-frame clones are kept and a portion is missing. The sample includes about 120,000 clones, approximately 80% of them seen just once. The source material was PBMCs. This TCR derives from a man between 50 and 59 years old in good health and CMV-seronegative.

The CDR3 sequence: CATHASPAGGPRNEQFF. CDR3 nucleotide sequence: TGTGCCACCCACGCCTCCCCAGCGGGGGGGCCTCGCAATGAGCAGTTCTTC. This sequence joins TRBV10-3 and TRBJ2-1, with 10 bases fitting TRBD2. Per the germline V gene, CDR1 is ENHRY and CDR2 is SYGVKD. The V segment lost 10 bases and the J segment 6 bases; nucleotides outside the gene matches: 18. CDR3 length equals 17 residues.